This TCR beta chain was captured by sequencing in a study of T cell repertoires in cytomegalovirus infection (dated by TCRdb to about 2019). As for the study more broadly: Alongside well-studied HLA-B-restricted epitopes, the peptide stimulations were aimed at recently identified HLA-C-restricted CMV epitopes, whose presentation resists viral immunomodulation. Donor HLA type was relevant to the analysis, as public TCR beta signatures indicated carriage of CMV infection together with the matching HLA type.

V is pruned by 5 bases and J by 5 bases, leaving 12 bases of the junction without a gene match. Reading from cysteine to phenylalanine, the CDR3 counts 16 amino acids. The read is trimmed to its CDR3 DNA, 48 bases read in frame from base 1. CDR1 and CDR2 are drawn from the germline V gene: SGHVS, FQNEAQ. This clonotype was found many times. What this receptor recognizes is not known. Within one base of it there is no much larger clone, and no base qualities were kept. These reads were obtained on an Illumina HiSeq 1500. TCRdb itself trimmed the public reads at Q25 with fastp, ran MiXCR and retained productive beta chains. Each entry merges the rows of one CDR3 protein and shows their most common DNA and genes. The sample table records about 700,000 distinct CDR3 sequences; 30% to 40% of these occur just once. The top ten clonotypes cover 15% to 20% of the sample. Results and caveats for the whole study, not just this receptor: Carriers of CMV infection plus the relevant HLA type were discriminated by the cumulative frequency of public TCR beta family members in the study cohort and in an independent 352-donor cohort. In the ex vivo response, HLA-C-restricted CMV-specific TCR beta clonotypes were dominant, and in two of eight donors the single most frequent clonotype came from this HLA-C-restricted group.

What this sample's treatment or condition label stands for: in vitro stimulation with specific CMV peptide epitopes to enrich CMV-specific T cells. The sequence came from a human donor in good health (CMV status not recorded). Some clones in this sample may be carry-over from other donors' samples. The specimen was cultured PBMCs, collected from culture after CMV antigen stimulation. The rearranged segments are TRBV7-8 and TRBJ2-1; TRBD2 matches 7 bases in the middle. The DNA reads as follows: TGTGCCAGCAGCCGCCAACGACTAGCTGGGCACAATGAGCAGTTCTTC. This yields the protein CASSRQRLAGHNEQFF. With the portions outside the CDR3 filled from the reference TRBV7-8 and TRBJ2-1 genes, the complete variable region becomes GAGVSQSPRYKVAKRGQDVALRCDPISGHVSLFWYQQALGQGPEFLTYFQNEAQLDKSGLPSDRFFAERPEGSVSTLKIQRTQQEDSAVYLCASSRQRLAGHNEQFFGPGTRLTVL.